This T cell receptor beta chain appears in the sequencing data of a study of T cell repertoires in aging, cancer and after chemotherapy. Study-wide results and limits: Loss of evenness, beyond lost richness, contributed to age-related TCR diversity decline in cancer patients. Across the chemotherapy interval, each cancer cohort showed higher median generation probability, suggesting thymic rebound. Lymphoid organ infiltration in hematological cancer patients may impair thymic emigration or peripheral T cell expansion.

TCR beta rearrangements were amplified from peripheral blood genomic DNA. Rearranged V-D-J TRB sequences were amplified with a mixed TRB-A/B primer pool. TCRdb reprocessed the multiplex PCR reads with MiXCR, giving one entry per CDR3 protein. The table has approximately 1,500 distinct CDR3 sequences, approximately 60% seen once. Concerning this clonotype itself: Its specificity is unknown.

This CDR3 region has 14 residues. The V end was cut by 6 bases, the J end by 5 bases, with 16 bases between. Germline V gene data show CDR1 as MNHEY and CDR2 as SMNVEV (reference sequence). Material for sequencing was blood. This receptor was identified in a human donor with a blood cancer. This sequence joins TRBV27 and TRBJ2-5; a possible D gene is TRBD2 (5 bases). CDR3 DNA sequence: TGTGCCAGCAGACCCGCCGGGGTACGGGAGACCCAGTACTTC. Protein product: CASRPAGVRETQYF.